The rows below give T cell receptor beta chains drawn from one sample of a study of blood T cell repertoires in COVID-19. Sequencing used immunoSEQ multiplex PCR; TCRdb keeps in-frame clones, though not all of them. Among 30,000 to 40,000 clones, 80% to 90% were seen once, and the ten largest hold around 9.1%. Sequencing was carried out using peripheral blood. The receptors shown here come from a man of 80 years or more with active COVID-19. Each CDR3 is given with its conserved first and last residue.

V gene	J gene	CDR3 protein
TRBV11-2	TRBJ1-1	CASSPELAGGTEAFF
TRBV9	TRBJ2-1	CASSYLGTSGKNEQFF
TRBV10-3	TRBJ2-7	CAISDGGASLF
TRBV7-2	TRBJ2-7	CASSLAPIATYEQYF
TRBV6-2/TRBV6-3	TRBJ2-1	CASSRPPGAEQFF
TRBV7-9	TRBJ2-3	CASSSPRGLSTDTQYF
TRBV10-1	TRBJ2-3	CATSGTHPGDTQYF
TRBV5-1	TRBJ2-2	CASTKGSTNTGELFF
TRBV11-2	TRBJ2-5	CASSSDRGGETQYF
TRBV3-1/TRBV3-2	TRBJ2-1	CASSREGPGEQFF
TRBV18	TRBJ1-2	CASSGTGVRYGYTF
TRBV19	TRBJ2-6	CATQTGGISGANVLTF
TRBV7-6	TRBJ1-3	CASSPGQGLSGNTIYF
TRBV28	TRBJ1-6	CASSLWSDEPLHF
TRBV7-2	TRBJ1-1	CASSLAGQPQGAFF
TRBV7-8	TRBJ2-5	CASSPVTRETQYF
TRBV11-2	TRBJ2-5	CASSLVTQETQYF
TRBV6-6	TRBJ1-2	CASSQPGTGGYGYTF
TRBV11-2	TRBJ2-7	CASSPGEVGEQYF
TRBV27	TRBJ1-5	CASSFKGKSGPASQPQHF
TRBV19	TRBJ1-4	CASSHGEQKLFF
TRBV28	TRBJ2-3	CASSLFGEREDNTQYF